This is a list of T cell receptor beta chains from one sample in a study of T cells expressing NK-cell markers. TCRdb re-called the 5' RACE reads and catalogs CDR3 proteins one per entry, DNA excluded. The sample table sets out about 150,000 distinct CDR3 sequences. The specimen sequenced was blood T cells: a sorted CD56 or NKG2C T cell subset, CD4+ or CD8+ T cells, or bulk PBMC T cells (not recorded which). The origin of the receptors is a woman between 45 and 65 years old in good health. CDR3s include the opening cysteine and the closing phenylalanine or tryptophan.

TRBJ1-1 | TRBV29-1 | CSVGAERNTEAFF
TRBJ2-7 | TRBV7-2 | CASSSGQGYWDEQYF
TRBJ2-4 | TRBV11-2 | CASSLGRTGLAKNIQYF
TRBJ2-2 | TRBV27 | CAAAGGTGELFF
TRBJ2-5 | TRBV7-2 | CASSREDSFQETQYF
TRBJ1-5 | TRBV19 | CASSYNDGRNQPQHF
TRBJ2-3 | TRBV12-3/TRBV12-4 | CASSSAGVASTDTQYF
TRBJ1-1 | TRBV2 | CARELQGNTEAFF
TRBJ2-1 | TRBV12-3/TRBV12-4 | CASSSHRGTYNEQFF
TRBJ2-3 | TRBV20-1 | CSAKLGLAAPDTQYF
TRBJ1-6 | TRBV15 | CATSRDGGRGSLNNSPLHF
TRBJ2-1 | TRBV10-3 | CAISERTGTSDNEQFF
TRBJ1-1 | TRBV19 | CASSIDTDLTEAFF
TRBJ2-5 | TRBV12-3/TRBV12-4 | CASTVSVWETQYF